This T cell receptor beta chain derives from a study of CD8 T cells in ankylosing spondylitis. Study-level points and caveats: Disease-linked clones, CD8+, were relatively rare in peripheral blood. Several of the motif variants were reported before in synovial fluid and blood from reactive arthritis. Characteristic of ankylosing spondylitis blood, it appeared, was a TCR beta motif comprising eight highly homologous variants.

This CDR3 contains 14 residues. The ends were cut back, 3 bases at V and 0 bases at J, with 9 bases in the middle. CDR1 is MDHEN, CDR2 SYDVKM, per germline. Notes on this clonotype: Antigen specificity is unknown.

Each CDR3 protein is one row after TCRdb ran MiXCR on the 5' RACE reads. The data hold around 250,000 distinct CDR3 sequences, with about 20% observed a single time. This TCR was sampled from a male donor with ankylosing spondylitis or in good health (not recorded which). Sequencing used blood, either unsorted or a sorted T cell fraction (not recorded which). The V call is TRBV28, the J call TRBJ2-7; no reliable D call. The CDR3 sequence: CASSLGRDSYEQYF. The DNA of the CDR3 is TGTGCCAGCAGTTTGGGTAGGGACTCCTACGAGCAGTACTTC.